This T cell receptor (beta chain) was retrieved from a study of blood T cell repertoires in COVID-19. Study background: Samples came from the United States, Italy and Spain, spanning acute and convalescent COVID-19. T cells, B-cell-depleted T cells, or PBMCs provided the cDNA or gDNA that served as material.

V was trimmed by 6 bases and J by 0 bases, leaving 12 bases between them. This CDR3 comprises 14 residues. Looked up from germline, CDR1 is KGHSH and CDR2 is LQKENI. In the original analysis: Amplification of reference gene primers was used by the study to estimate nucleated cell counts. Here immunoSEQ multiplex PCR was the method, and the copy in TCRdb shows in-frame clones only, minus some. For V, J and clone size, that table is used; D and trimming come from the DNA. The sample has fewer than 450,000 clones, around 90% seen once; the top ten hold more than 2%. The chain couples TRBV18 to TRBJ2-7; no reliable D call. The TCR was taken from a middle-aged woman with acute COVID-19. The specimen was PBMCs or T cells enriched from blood (not recorded which). The CDR3 region has the DNA TGTGCCAGCTCCGGTGTTGATCGCTCCTACGAGCAGTACTTC. It translates to CASSGVDRSYEQYF.